This TCR beta chain emerged from a study of T-cell memory formation after mild COVID-19. Study-level results: Whether second-wave clones peaking at day 37 were SARS-CoV-2 specific went unconfirmed.

From the 5' RACE reads, TCRdb called clonotypes with MiXCR, one entry per CDR3 protein. The sample has a few hundred thousand distinct CDR3 sequences, roughly 10% seen once. Germline values: CDR1 ENHRY, CDR2 SYGVKD. The CDR3 length is 16 residues. V was pared by 10 bases and J by 3 bases, with 10 bases of the junction left unmatched. This clonotype has just a few counts. Its target is not known. The gene calls are TRBV10-3 and TRBJ2-2; 11 nucleotides line up with TRBD1. Sequences were obtained from PBMCs or a T cell subset sorted from them (not recorded which). The origin of this receptor is a man between 18 and 35 years old who had mild COVID-19 (a few samples of this study predate the infection). Cell type and time point are not known. The CDR3 loop is CATRTGGAKDTGELFF. The CDR3 nucleotides are TGTGCCACCAGGACAGGGGGCGCGAAGGACACCGGGGAGCTGTTTTTT.